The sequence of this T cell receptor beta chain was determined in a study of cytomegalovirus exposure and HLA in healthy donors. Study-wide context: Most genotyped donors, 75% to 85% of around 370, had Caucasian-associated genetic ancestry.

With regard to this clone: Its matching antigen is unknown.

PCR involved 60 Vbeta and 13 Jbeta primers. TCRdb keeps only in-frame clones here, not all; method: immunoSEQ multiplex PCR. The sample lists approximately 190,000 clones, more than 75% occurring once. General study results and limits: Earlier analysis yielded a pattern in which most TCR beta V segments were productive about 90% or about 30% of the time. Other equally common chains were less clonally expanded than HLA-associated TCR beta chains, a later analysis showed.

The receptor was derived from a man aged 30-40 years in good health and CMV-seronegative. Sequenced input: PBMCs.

The CDR3, as DNA: TGTGCCAGCAGCTCACGTGTGGGAGGGCCGTCGGGTGAGCAGTTCTTC. This translates into CASSSRVGGPSGEQFF. The chain uses TRBV5-4 and TRBJ2-1; 7 nucleotides line up with TRBD2. The CDR3 loop spans 16 amino acids. The V and J ends lost 3 bases and 9 bases, in that order; junction bases with no gene match: 15. The germline V gene has CDR1 SGHNT and CDR2 YYREEE (reference sequence).